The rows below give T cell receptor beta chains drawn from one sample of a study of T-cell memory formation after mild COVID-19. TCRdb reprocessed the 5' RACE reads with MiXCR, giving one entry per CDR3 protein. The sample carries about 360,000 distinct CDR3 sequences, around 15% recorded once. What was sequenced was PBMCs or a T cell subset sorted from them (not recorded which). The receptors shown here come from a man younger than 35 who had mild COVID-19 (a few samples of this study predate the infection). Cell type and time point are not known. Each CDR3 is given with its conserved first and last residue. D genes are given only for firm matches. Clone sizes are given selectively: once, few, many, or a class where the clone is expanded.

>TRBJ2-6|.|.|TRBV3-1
TGTGCCAGCAGCCAAGCGTGGAGAAGCTCTGGGGCCAACGTCCTGACTTTC
CASSQAWRSSGANVLTF
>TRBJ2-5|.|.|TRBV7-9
TGTGCCAGCAGCTTGGGCAGGATAGGCCAAGAGACCCAGTACTTC
CASSLGRIGQETQYF
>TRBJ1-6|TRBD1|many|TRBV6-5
TGTGCCAGCAGTTACTCGGGACAGCTCTATAATTCACCCCTCCACTTT
CASSYSGQLYNSPLHF
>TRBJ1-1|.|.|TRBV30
TGTGCCTGGAAGCGGGGGACGCTGAACACTGAAGCTTTCTTT
CAWKRGTLNTEAFF
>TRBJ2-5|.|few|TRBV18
TGTGCCAGCTCTTACCCTTCAGGAGAGACCCAGTACTTC
CASSYPSGETQYF
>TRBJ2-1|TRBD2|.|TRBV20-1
TGCAGTGCTGACCCGGGACTAGCCCACAATGAGCAGTTCTTC
CSADPGLAHNEQFF
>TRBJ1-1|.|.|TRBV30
TGTGCCTGGAGTTTCGGGGACAACACTGAAGCTTTCTTT
CAWSFGDNTEAFF
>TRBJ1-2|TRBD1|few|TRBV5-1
TGCGCCAGCAGCCCGGGCTCGACAGGGGTGAACTATGGCTACACCTTC
CASSPGSTGVNYGYTF
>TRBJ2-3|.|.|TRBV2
TGTGCCCTTAACGGGGGGCGTAGCACAGATACGCAGTATTTT
CALNGGRSTDTQYF
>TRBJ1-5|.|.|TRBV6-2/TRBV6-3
TGTGCCAGCAGTTACTCTCTGGGACCCTATCAGCCCCAGCATTTT
CASSYSLGPYQPQHF
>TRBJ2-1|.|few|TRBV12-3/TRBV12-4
TGTGCCAGCTGCCACGGGGGATCCTACAATGAGCAGTTCTTC
CASCHGGSYNEQFF
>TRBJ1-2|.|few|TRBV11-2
TGTGCCAGCAGATCGTGGGGGGATGGCTACACCTTC
CASRSWGDGYTF
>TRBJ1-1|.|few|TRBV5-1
TGCGCCAGCAGCTTGACAGACCAGAACACTGAAGCTTTCTTT
CASSLTDQNTEAFF
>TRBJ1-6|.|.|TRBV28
TGTGCCAGCAGGATTGGGAATTCACCCCTCCACTTT
CASRIGNSPLHF
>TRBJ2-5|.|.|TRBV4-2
TGTGCCAGCAGCCAGGCCGGGACATGGGGCGGCCAAGAGACCCAGTACTTC
CASSQAGTWGGQETQYF
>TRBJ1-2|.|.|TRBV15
TGTGCCACCAGCAGTATTTATGTCCAGGGTGCTTCCAGAGGCTACACCTTC
CATSSIYVQGASRGYTF
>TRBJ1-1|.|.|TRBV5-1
TGCGCCAGCAGCTTGGAGGCCCGGGGTGAAGCTTTCTTT
CASSLEARGEAFF
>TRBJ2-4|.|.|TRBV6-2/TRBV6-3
TGTGCCAGCACCCAGCGGAATAGGGGAAAAAACATTCAGTACTTC
CASTQRNRGKNIQYF
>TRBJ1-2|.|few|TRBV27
TGTGCCAGCAGTCCCAAACAGGGCTACTATGGCTACACCTTC
CASSPKQGYYGYTF
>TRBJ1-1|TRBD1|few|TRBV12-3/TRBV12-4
TGTGCCAGCAGTTTGGGACAGGGAGAGGCTGAAGCTTTCTTT
CASSLGQGEAEAFF
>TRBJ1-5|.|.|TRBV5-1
TGCGCCAGCAGCTGGGACGGGGGCGGCGATGGGCCCCAGCATTTT
CASSWDGGGDGPQHF
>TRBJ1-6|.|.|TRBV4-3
TGCGCCAGCAGCCAGACCTCAGGGGCTGGGTATAATTCACCCCTCCACTTT
CASSQTSGAGYNSPLHF
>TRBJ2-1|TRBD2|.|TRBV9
TGTGCCAGCAGCGTCGGAGGCGGGGGGTTCAATGAGCAGTTCTTC
CASSVGGGGFNEQFF
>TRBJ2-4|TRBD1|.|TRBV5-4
TGTGCCAGCAGCCGACAGGGCTTAGCCAAAAACATTCAGTACTTC
CASSRQGLAKNIQYF
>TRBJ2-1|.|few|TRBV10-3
TGTGCCATCAGTGAAAGGGCAGGGCTGTACAATGAGCAGTTCTTC
CAISERAGLYNEQFF
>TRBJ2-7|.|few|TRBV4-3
TGCGCCAGCAGCCAGAATTTCTTAGCCTTGTCGCCTACGGGGCAGTACTTC
CASSQNFLALSPTGQYF
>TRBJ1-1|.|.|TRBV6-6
TGTGCCAGCGGACATAGGAACACTGAAGCTTTCTTT
CASGHRNTEAFF
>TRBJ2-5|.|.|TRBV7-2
TGTGCCAGCAGCTTGGTCAGGGGGGCCTCCCAAGAGACCCAGTACTTC
CASSLVRGASQETQYF
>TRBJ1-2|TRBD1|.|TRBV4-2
TGTGCCAGCAGCCAAGGGGGACAGGGAGGCGGCTACACCTTC
CASSQGGQGGGYTF
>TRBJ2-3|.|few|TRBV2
TGTGCCAGCAGTGTAGGACGGGTGGGAGCGCAGTATTTT
CASSVGRVGAQYF
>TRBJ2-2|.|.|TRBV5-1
TGCGCCAGCAGCTTCTCGGGGGTAGACGGGGAGCTGTTTTTT
CASSFSGVDGELFF
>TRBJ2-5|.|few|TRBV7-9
TGTGCCAGCCAAGCAGGGGCCCGGGAGACCCAGTACTTC
CASQAGARETQYF
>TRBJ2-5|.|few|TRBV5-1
TGCGCCAGCAGCTTGGCAAGGGAGAAAGAGACCCAGTACTTC
CASSLAREKETQYF
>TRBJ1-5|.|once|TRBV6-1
TGTGCCAGCAGTGATGATCAGGGCGATCAGCCCCAGCATTTT
CASSDDQGDQPQHF
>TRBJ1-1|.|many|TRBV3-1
TGTGCCAGCAGCCAAAGGGTGAACACTGAAGCTTTCTTT
CASSQRVNTEAFF
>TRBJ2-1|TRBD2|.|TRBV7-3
TGTGCCAGCAGCTCAAGGGCTAGCGGCCACAATGAGCAGTTCTTC
CASSSRASGHNEQFF
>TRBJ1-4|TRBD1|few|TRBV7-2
TGTGCCAGCAGCCCGGGACAGGGGTTCCCTAATGAAAAACTGTTTTTT
CASSPGQGFPNEKLFF
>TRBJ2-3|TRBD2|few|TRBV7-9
TGTGCCAGCAGCGAAGGTTCGGGGGGGAGAATGACAGATACGCAGTATTTT
CASSEGSGGRMTDTQYF
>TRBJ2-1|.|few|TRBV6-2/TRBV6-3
TGTGCCAGCAGTGTTTTTTATGAGCAGTTCTTC
CASSVFYEQFF